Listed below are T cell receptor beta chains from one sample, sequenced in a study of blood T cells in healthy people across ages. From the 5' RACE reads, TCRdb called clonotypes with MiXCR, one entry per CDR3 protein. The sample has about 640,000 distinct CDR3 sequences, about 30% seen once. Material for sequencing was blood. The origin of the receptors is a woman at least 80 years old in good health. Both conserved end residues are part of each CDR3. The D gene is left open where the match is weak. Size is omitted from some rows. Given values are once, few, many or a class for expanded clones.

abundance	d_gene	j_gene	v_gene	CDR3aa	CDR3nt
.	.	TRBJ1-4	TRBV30	CAWSLGPNEKLFF	TGTGCCTGGAGTTTGGGCCCTAATGAAAAACTGTTTTTT
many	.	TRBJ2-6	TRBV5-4	CASSLETLARSGANVLTF	TGTGCCAGCAGCTTGGAGACCCTGGCACGCTCTGGGGCCAACGTCCTGACTTTC
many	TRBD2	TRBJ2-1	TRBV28	CASTSGGSYNEQFF	TGTGCCAGTACTAGCGGGGGGTCATACAATGAGCAGTTCTTC
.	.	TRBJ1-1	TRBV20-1	CSATRQGQITEAFF	TGCAGTGCTACTCGGCAGGGTCAAATCACTGAAGCTTTCTTT
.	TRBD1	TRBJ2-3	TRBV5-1	CASSFEGAHGDTQYF	TGCGCCAGCAGCTTCGAGGGGGCGCACGGAGATACGCAGTATTTT
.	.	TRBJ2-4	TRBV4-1	CASSQDLEVANIQYF	TGCGCCAGCAGCCAAGATTTGGAGGTCGCAAACATTCAGTACTTC
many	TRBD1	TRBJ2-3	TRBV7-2	CASSRGQGRFTDTQYF	TGTGCCAGCAGCCGGGGACAGGGGAGGTTCACAGATACGCAGTATTTT
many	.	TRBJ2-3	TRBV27	CASSLSRGADVADTQYF	TGTGCCAGCAGTTTATCGAGAGGGGCTGACGTGGCAGATACGCAGTATTTT
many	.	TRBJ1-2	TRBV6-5	CASSYRGGYGYTF	TGTGCCAGCAGTTACAGGGGAGGCTATGGCTACACCTTC
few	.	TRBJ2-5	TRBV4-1	CASSQDSPGGLVRTQYF	TGCGCCAGCAGCCAAGATTCCCCCGGGGGCCTAGTCAGGACCCAGTACTTC
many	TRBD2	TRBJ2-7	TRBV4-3	CASSQGLAGVEQYF	TGCGCCAGCAGCCAAGGTCTAGCGGGGGTCGAGCAGTACTTC
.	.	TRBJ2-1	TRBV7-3	CASSLIRENEQFF	TGTGCCAGCAGCTTAATCCGGGAAAATGAGCAGTTCTTC
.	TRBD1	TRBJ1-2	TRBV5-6	CASSRLGQGYGYTF	TGTGCCAGCAGCCGCCTCGGACAGGGCTATGGCTACACCTTC
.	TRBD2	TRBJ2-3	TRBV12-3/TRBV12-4	CASSLDTSGRTDTEYF	TGTGCCAGCAGTTTAGATACTAGCGGGAGAACAGATACGGAGTATTTT